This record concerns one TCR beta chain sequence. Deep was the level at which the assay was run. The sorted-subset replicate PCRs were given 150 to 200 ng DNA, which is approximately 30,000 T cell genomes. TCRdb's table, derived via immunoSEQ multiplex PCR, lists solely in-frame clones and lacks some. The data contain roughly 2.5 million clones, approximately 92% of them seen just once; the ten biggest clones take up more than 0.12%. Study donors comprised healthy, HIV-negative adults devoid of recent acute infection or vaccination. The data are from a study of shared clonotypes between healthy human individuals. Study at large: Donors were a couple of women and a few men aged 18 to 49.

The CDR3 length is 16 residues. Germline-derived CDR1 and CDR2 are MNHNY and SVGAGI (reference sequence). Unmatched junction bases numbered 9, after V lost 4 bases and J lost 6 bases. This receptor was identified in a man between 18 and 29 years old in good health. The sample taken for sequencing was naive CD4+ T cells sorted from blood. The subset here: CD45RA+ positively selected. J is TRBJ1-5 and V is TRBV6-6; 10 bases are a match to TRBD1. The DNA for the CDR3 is TGTGCCAGCAGTTCGAGACAGGGGGCTTGGACTCAGCCCCAGCATTTT. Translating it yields CASSSRQGAWTQPQHF.